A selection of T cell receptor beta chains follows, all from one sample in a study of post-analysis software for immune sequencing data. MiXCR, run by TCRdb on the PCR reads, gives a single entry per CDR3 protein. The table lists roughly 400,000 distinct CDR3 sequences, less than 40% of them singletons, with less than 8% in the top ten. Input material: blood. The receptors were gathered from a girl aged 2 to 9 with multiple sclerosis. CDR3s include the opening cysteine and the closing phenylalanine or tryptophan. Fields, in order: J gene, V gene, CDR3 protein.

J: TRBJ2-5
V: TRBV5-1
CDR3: CASSSGLAPETQYF

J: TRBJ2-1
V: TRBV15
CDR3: CATSSGAYEQFF

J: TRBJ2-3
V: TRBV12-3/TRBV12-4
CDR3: CASSLRGVSTDTQYF

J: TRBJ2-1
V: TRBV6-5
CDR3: CASSYLAGGSPIYNEQFF

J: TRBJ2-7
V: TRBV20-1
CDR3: CSASKAGGVIEQYF

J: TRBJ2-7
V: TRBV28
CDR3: CASSSRQLRNEQYF

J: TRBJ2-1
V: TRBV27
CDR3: CASSRFRDEQFF

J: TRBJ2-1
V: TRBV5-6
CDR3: CASSFVGTGSAGDEQFF

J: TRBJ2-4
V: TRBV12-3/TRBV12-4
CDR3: CASIPGQGPYF

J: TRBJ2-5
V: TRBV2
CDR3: CASRYGTEEETQYF

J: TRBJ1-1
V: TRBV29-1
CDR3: CSVEDTPGVGAFF

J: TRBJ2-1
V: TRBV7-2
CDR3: CASSIHRTSSYNEQFF

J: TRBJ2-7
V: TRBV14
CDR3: CASSRVRNEQYF

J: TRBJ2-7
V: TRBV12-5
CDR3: CASGLATGGDQKSYEQYF

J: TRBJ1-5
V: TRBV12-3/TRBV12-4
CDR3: CASSFEGSQPQHF

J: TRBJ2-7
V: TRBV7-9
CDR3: CASSQLAGGHEQYF

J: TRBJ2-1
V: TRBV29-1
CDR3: CQRGADEQFF

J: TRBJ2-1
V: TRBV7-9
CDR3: CASRPRGAWLVQNEQFF

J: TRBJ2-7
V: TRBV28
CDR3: CASSTLPQGAYEQYF

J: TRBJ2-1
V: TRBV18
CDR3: CASSPGGRGIDEQFF

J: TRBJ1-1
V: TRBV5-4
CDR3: CASSLAETGNTEAFF

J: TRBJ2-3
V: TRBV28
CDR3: CASRGTGTDTQYF

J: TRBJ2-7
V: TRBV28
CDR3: CASRSLAAGGQYF

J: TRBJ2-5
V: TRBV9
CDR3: CASSVAGGQGYETQYF

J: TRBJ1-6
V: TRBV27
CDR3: CASKEAGDGSPLHF

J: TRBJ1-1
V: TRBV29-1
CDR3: CSVDLLRLSTEAFF

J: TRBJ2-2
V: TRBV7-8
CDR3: CASSPRGPLFF

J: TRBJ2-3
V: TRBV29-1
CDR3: CSVVLDGASDSADTQYF

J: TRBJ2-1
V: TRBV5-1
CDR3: CASSLPRSHYNEQFF

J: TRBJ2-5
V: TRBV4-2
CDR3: CASSLGNARETQYF

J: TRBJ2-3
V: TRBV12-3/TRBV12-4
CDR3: CASSLWQTSGGTDTQYF

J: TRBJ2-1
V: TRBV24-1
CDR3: CATSDLGREGNEQFF

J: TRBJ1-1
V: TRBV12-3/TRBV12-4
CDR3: CASSAWGNTEAFF

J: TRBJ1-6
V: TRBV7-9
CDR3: CASRGPVGDSPLHF

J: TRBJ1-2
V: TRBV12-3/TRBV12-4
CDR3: CASTLGQGAGNYGYTF

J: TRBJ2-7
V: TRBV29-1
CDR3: CSVLSHYEQYF

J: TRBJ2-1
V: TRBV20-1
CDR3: CSASGILYNEQFF

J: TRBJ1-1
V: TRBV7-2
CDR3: CASSLAGANTEAFF

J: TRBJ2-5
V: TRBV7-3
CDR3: CASSLTGAAQETQYF

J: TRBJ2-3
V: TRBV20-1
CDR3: CSAQTVIAGTDTQYF

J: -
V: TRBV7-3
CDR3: CASSLILARYEQYF

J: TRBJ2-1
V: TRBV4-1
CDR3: CASSQLGHNEQFF

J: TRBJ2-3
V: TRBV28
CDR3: CASSFWGRGTDTQYF

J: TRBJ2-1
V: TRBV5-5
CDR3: CASSGTSGGPPEQFF

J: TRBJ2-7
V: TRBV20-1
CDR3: CSARIFERENLEQYF

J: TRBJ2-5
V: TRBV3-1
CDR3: CASSQIRGVVEETQYF

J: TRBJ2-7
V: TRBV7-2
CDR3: CASSHRTSGPYEQYF

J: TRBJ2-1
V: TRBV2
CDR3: CARRTGTGEQFF

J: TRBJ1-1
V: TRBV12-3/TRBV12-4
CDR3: CASWVRGMNTEAFF

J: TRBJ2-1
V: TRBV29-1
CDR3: CSVEGNYEQFF

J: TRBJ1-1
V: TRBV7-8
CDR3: CASSPRDSPGLEAFF

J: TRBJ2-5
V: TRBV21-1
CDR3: CASSKARWRHRAQETQYF

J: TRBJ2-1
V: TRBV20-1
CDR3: CSAPDPQPYNEQFF

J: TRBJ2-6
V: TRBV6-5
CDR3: CASRITGANVLTF

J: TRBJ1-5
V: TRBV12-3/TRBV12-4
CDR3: CASSWVTGVGNQPQHF

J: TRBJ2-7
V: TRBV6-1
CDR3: CAGKGAGFYEQYF

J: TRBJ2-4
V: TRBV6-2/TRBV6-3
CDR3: CASRKTVAKNIQYF

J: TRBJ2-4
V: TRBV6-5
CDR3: CASSHDRGLAKNIQYF

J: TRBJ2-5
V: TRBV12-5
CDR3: CASRSSGDHQETQYF